These 10 T cell receptor beta chains were sequenced from one sample in a study of vaccination effects on CD4 cells after COVID-19. Antigen-specific CD4+ T cell clonotypes were called by their expansion after viral peptide-pool culture in ViraFEST. Culture lasted roughly 9 days before CD4+ T cell isolation. The person acquired a PCR-confirmed SARS-CoV-2 infection between March and December 2020. The protocol was immunoSEQ multiplex PCR, while the TCRdb copy is restricted to in-frame clones and leaves out a portion. Of 21,000 or so clones listed, roughly 80% were seen once; the top ten hold 30% to 45%. Their target antigens are unknown. Sequenced material: CD4+ T cells from PBMCs cultured with a peptide pool, taken before COVID-19 vaccination. These receptors originate from a human donor who had a prior SARS-CoV-2 infection.

The chain combines TRBV4-1 with TRBJ1-2; TRBD1 might be the D (6 bases). Germline CDR1 and CDR2: MGHRA and YSYEKL. Trimming pared 0 bases from V and 5 bases from J, leaving 13 bases between. This CDR3 region has 15 residues. CDR3 nucleotides: TGCGCCAGCAGCCAAGAGGGGGCAAGAGCTTATGGCTACACCTTC. It encodes CASSQEGARAYGYTF.

The chain is built from TRBV10-2 and TRBJ1-5; TRBD1 agrees at 7 bases. This CDR3 spans 14 amino acids. Germline V gene lookup returns CDR1 WSHSY and CDR2 SAAADI. V dropped 8 bases and J dropped 4; count of bases not matched to a gene: 8. The CDR3 loop reads CASYRDRDNQPQHF. The CDR3 DNA is TGCGCCAGCTACCGGGACAGAGATAATCAGCCCCAGCATTTT.

The table lists this clone with a few counts. The J gene is TRBJ1-1, the V gene TRBV6-6; D is perhaps TRBD1 (6 bases). V was shortened by 8 bases and J by 1 base, with 17 bases between the two germline ends. In germline, CDR1 is MNHNY, CDR2 SVGAGI (reference sequence). The CDR3 spans 15 residues. The CDR3 reads CASVGHQTGNTEAFF. CDR3 in DNA: TGTGCCAGCGTAGGCCACCAGACAGGGAACACTGAAGCTTTCTTT.

The J gene is TRBJ1-3, the V gene TRBV11-2, with TRBD1 identical over 7 bases. The CDR3 spans 16 residues. In germline, CDR1 is SGHAT, CDR2 FQNNGV. V was pared by 6 bases and J by 3 bases, with 11 bases of the junction left unmatched. The CDR3 spells CASRSLVGGYGNTIYF. The CDR3 DNA is TGTGCCAGCAGAAGCCTTGTAGGGGGCTATGGAAACACCATATATTTT.

The rearrangement joins TRBV5-8 to TRBJ2-7, with TRBD2 as a possible D gene (6 bases). This CDR3 is built from 14 residues. The V and J ends lost 1 base and 2 bases respectively, with 10 bases between them. Germline CDR1 is SGHTS and CDR2 is YDEGEE. The CDR3 DNA sequence: TGTGCCAGCAGCTTGTTGGGGGGAACCTACGAGCAGTACTTC. Encoded protein: CASSLLGGTYEQYF. Full variable domain (outside the CDR3, taken from reference TRBV5-8 and TRBJ2-7): EAGVTQSPTHLIKTRGQQATLRCSPISGHTSVYWYQQALGLGLQFLLWYDEGEERNRGNFPPRFSGRQFPNYSSELNVNALELEDSALYLCASSLLGGTYEQYFGPGTRLTVT.

The chain employs TRBV6-5 and TRBJ1-1; maybe TRBD1 (5 bases). CDR3 length: 15 amino acids. CDR1 is MNHEY and CDR2 is SVGAGI in the germline V gene. V gave up 7 bases and J gave up 0 bases, with 15 bases separating them. The CDR3 region is CASTKMGLLNTEAFF. In DNA form, the CDR3 reads TGTGCCAGCACCAAAATGGGGCTCCTGAACACTGAAGCTTTCTTT.

This clone has only one observation. This rearrangement joins TRBV6-5 to TRBJ1-1; 8 bases are shared with TRBD1. This CDR3 spans 13 amino acids. V was pared by 5 bases and J by 4 bases, with 3 bases of the junction left unmatched. The germline CDR1 and CDR2 sequences are MNHEY and SVGAGI. Here the CDR3 DNA reads TGTGCCAGCAGTACAGACAGGGGCACTGAAGCTTTCTTT. Its translation: CASSTDRGTEAFF.

The chain carries TRBV9 and TRBJ2-2; perhaps D is TRBD1 or TRBD2 (7 bases each). Deletions cut 3 bases from V and 4 bases from J, with 16 bases between. CDR1 is SGDLS and CDR2 is YYNGEE in the germline V gene. The CDR3 length is 16 residues. CDR3 nucleotides: TGTGCCAGCAGCGCACAGGGGTGGGGGGGCACCGGGGAGCTGTTTTTT. This codes for CASSAQGWGGTGELFF.

The V and J genes are TRBV30 and TRBJ1-2; TRBD1 is a possible D gene (6 bases). The length of the CDR3 is 14 residues. Germline V gene lookup returns CDR1 GTSNPN and CDR2 SVGIG (reference sequence). With 0 bases removed from V and 4 bases from J, the gap between germline ends came to 12 bases. The chain's CDR3 is CAWSVRGLSYGYTF. The CDR3 nucleotides are TGTGCCTGGAGTGTGCGGGGGCTGAGCTATGGCTACACCTTC.

J is TRBJ2-6 and V is TRBV19; 8 positions agree with TRBD1. CDR3 length: 18 residues. The trim removed 4 bases at V and 4 bases at J, leaving 12 bases unmatched. Germline assignment: CDR1 LNHDA and CDR2 SQIVND (reference sequence). The CDR3 DNA reads TGTGCCAGTAGTAAGACGGCCCAGGGGGCGGGGGGGGCCAACGTCCTGACTTTC. The encoded protein is CASSKTAQGAGGANVLTF.